These 20 T cell receptor beta chains came from one sample sequenced in a study of lymphopenia after photon versus proton radiotherapy. The protocol was immunoSEQ multiplex PCR, while the TCRdb copy is restricted to in-frame clones and leaves out a portion. The repertoire holds some 41,000 clones, with about 86% as singletons. Specimen: peripheral blood, collected from a patient treated with proton-based radiotherapy. The receptors come from a woman in her 70s with pancreatic cancer. Some clones in this sample may be carry-over from other donors' samples.

This chain connects TRBV6-6 to TRBJ2-5; D might be TRBD2 (7 bases). Looked up from germline, CDR1 is MNHNY and CDR2 is SVGAGI (reference sequence). This CDR3 has 15 amino acids. V was clipped by 2 bases and J by 5 bases, with 15 bases between them. The CDR3 bases are TGTGCCAGCAGTTACGTGGGGGGGCGCGGGGAGACCCAGTACTTC. As protein: CASSYVGGRGETQYF.

This rearrangement joins TRBV25-1 to TRBJ2-2, with 10 bases fitting TRBD1. The V gene's germline CDR1 is MGHDK and CDR2 SYGVNS. The V and J ends lost 8 bases and 5 bases, in that order; junction bases with no gene match: 8. The length of the CDR3 is 15 residues. CDR3 protein: CASQLGQGVTGELFF. The CDR3 DNA sequence: TGTGCCAGCCAGCTAGGACAGGGGGTTACCGGGGAGCTGTTTTTT. The full variable domain, its missing parts supplied by reference TRBV25-1 and TRBJ2-2, is EADIYQTPRYLVIGTGKKITLECSQTMGHDKMYWYQQDPGMELHLIHYSYGVNSTEKGDLSSESTVSRIRTEHFPLTLESARPSHTSQYLCASQLGQGVTGELFFGEGSRLTVL.

J is TRBJ1-1 and V is TRBV5-1, with no clear D. The germline V and J ends were trimmed by 0 bases and 0 bases, with 3 bases remaining between them. This CDR3 region has 13 residues. CDR1 is SGHRS and CDR2 is YFSETQ in the germline V gene. CDR3 sequence reads: CASSLEVNTEAFF. The CDR3 DNA reads TGCGCCAGCAGCTTGGAGGTGAACACTGAAGCTTTCTTT.

The V and J genes are TRBV5-4 and TRBJ2-7; 7 nucleotides align to TRBD2. This CDR3 contains 17 residues. V shed 6 bases and J 0 bases; nucleotides not matched to a gene: 15. Per germline, CDR1 SGHNT and CDR2 YYREEE (reference sequence). CDR3 coding DNA: TGTGCCAGCACCCACGGACTAGGCGCCCTTAACTCCTACGAGCAGTACTTC. Amino acid sequence: CASTHGLGALNSYEQYF.

The chain uses TRBV19 and TRBJ1-6; D gene uncertain. Germline CDR1 is LNHDA and CDR2 is SQIVND (reference sequence). V was cut by 4 bases and J by 10 bases, with 17 bases left in between. This CDR3 has 15 residues. CDR3 in amino acids: CASSNPRTLGSPLHF. The CDR3 nucleotides read TGTGCCAGTAGTAACCCCAGGACTTTGGGGTCACCCCTCCACTTT.

The J gene is TRBJ1-1, the V gene TRBV7-6, with D uncertain. The length of the CDR3 is 14 residues. V was pared by 3 bases and J by 3 bases, with 11 bases between. The V gene's germline CDR1 is SGHVS and CDR2 FNYEAQ. This CDR3 is CASSFPGPDTEAFF. The CDR3 nucleotides read TGTGCCAGCAGCTTCCCGGGCCCGGACACTGAAGCTTTCTTT.

The CDR3: CASSSYRAANEKLFF. In DNA form, the CDR3 reads TGTGCCAGCAGCTCATACAGGGCGGCTAATGAAAAACTGTTTTTT. This chain joins TRBV7-2 and TRBJ1-4, with D tentatively TRBD1 (6 bases). V shed 4 bases and J shed 3 bases, with 12 bases lying between them. This CDR3 has 15 amino acids. Germline V CDR1 and CDR2: SGHTA, FQGNSA.

This clone came up a few times. The chain is built from TRBV6-5 and TRBJ1-4; possible D gene TRBD1, 5 bases. V was trimmed by 0 bases and J by 3 bases, leaving 11 bases between them. The CDR3 contains 16 residues. Germline CDR1 MNHEY, CDR2 SVGAGI. As DNA, the CDR3 is TGTGCCAGCAGTTACTCCTGGGGGAGCGCTAATGAAAAACTGTTTTTT. Translated: CASSYSWGSANEKLFF.

The J gene is TRBJ2-5, the V gene TRBV13; 13 bases line up with TRBD2. V shed 5 bases and J 2 bases; nucleotides not matched to a gene: 8. CDR1 and CDR2 from the germline V gene are PRHDT and FYEKMQ (reference sequence). CDR3 length equals 17 residues. CDR3 in amino acids: CASSTGTSGNSQETQYF. The CDR3 DNA reads TGTGCCAGCAGCACAGGGACTAGCGGGAATTCACAAGAGACCCAGTACTTC.

V usage is TRBV11-3 and J usage is TRBJ2-2; 7 bases line up with TRBD1. Germline V gene data show CDR1 as SGHNT and CDR2 as YENEEA. With 1 base clipped from V and 7 bases from J, the junction kept 3 bases outside the gene matches. The CDR3 extends over 14 amino acids. DNA for the CDR3: TGTGCCAGCAGCTTAGGACAGGGTGGCGGGGAGCTGTTTTTT. Its translation is CASSLGQGGGELFF.

J is TRBJ2-7 and V is TRBV19; D is unresolved. The germline V gene has CDR1 LNHDA and CDR2 SQIVND (reference sequence). Trimming cost V 5 bases and J 6 bases, with 26 bases left between them. The CDR3 is 17 amino acids. CDR3 nucleotide sequence: TGTGCCAGTAGTCGTCGACCATGGGAAGTACCTCCGATCGAGCAGTACTTC. It is translated as CASSRRPWEVPPIEQYF.

The genes are TRBV6-5 and TRBJ1-6, with D perhaps matching TRBD1 (5 bases). The CDR3 has 12 amino acids. The V end was cut by 5 bases, the J end by 10 bases, with 9 bases between. CDR1 MNHEY and CDR2 SVGAGI come from the germline V gene. This CDR3 is CASSGAGSPLHF. The DNA for the CDR3 is TGTGCCAGCAGTGGGGCCGGCTCACCCCTCCACTTT.

The V gene is TRBV7-8, the J gene TRBJ2-3; TRBD1 matches 9 bases. Germline CDR1 is SGHVS and CDR2 is FQNEAQ. The CDR3 runs to 16 residues. V was pared by 4 bases and J by 2 bases, with 7 bases of the junction left unmatched. The CDR3 protein is CASSSGTGWNTDTQYF. CDR3 coding DNA: TGTGCCAGCAGCTCCGGGACAGGGTGGAACACAGATACGCAGTATTTT.

V and J are TRBV4-1 and TRBJ1-6; D is undetermined. The CDR3 is 15 amino acids. Germline V gene lookup returns CDR1 MGHRA and CDR2 YSYEKL. Trimming stripped 3 bases from V and 9 bases from J, with 15 bases between. The CDR3 coding sequence is TGCGCCAGCAGCCAGATGGGCCGGGCGGGTTCACCCCTCCACTTT. It encodes CASSQMGRAGSPLHF.

This sequence joins TRBV4-3 and TRBJ1-1; no clear D. The ends were cut back, 2 bases at V and 1 base at J, with 5 bases in the middle. CDR1 and CDR2 (germline): LGHNA, YSLEER. The CDR3 loop spans 13 amino acids. CDR3 protein: CASSQTANTEAFF. CDR3 nucleotides: TGCGCCAGCAGCCAAACAGCGAACACTGAAGCTTTCTTT.

This chain connects TRBV7-2 to TRBJ2-3; TRBD2 agrees at 8 bases. Unmatched junction bases numbered 17, after V lost 2 bases and J lost 4 bases. The CDR3 covers 19 residues. Germline V gene data show CDR1 as SGHTA and CDR2 as FQGNSA. The CDR3 protein is CASSLTPFSISGSSDTQYF. DNA of the CDR3: TGTGCCAGCAGCTTAACGCCTTTTTCGATAAGCGGGAGTTCAGATACGCAGTATTTT.

The V and J genes are TRBV10-3 and TRBJ1-1; D is uncertain. The germline CDR1 and CDR2 sequences are ENHRY and SYGVKD. V lost 5 bases to trimming and J lost 8 bases, with 9 bases between them. The CDR3 length is 11 residues. The CDR3 sequence is CAISPGVEAFF. The CDR3 nucleotides read TGTGCCATCAGTCCGGGAGTCGAAGCTTTCTTT.

The chain uses TRBV7-6 and TRBJ2-2, with D possibly TRBD1 on 6 matching bases. The germline V gene has CDR1 SGHVS and CDR2 FNYEAQ. The germline V and J ends were trimmed by 5 bases and 1 base, with 17 bases remaining between them. The CDR3 runs 17 residues. CDR3 in DNA: TGTGCCAGCAGCCCCCAGGCTGGGACACTGAACACCGGGGAGCTGTTTTTT. Protein sequence: CASSPQAGTLNTGELFF.

The chain has TRBV27 and TRBJ2-7; TRBD1 agrees at 8 bases. The CDR3 spans 15 residues. V trimming: 5 bases; J trimming: 6 bases; junction bases outside the gene matches: 12. Germline lookup yields CDR1 MNHEY and CDR2 SMNVEV (reference sequence). DNA of the CDR3: TGTGCCAGCAGTAACACCGGGACAGGTATTCCCGAGCAGTACTTC. It is translated as CASSNTGTGIPEQYF.

The chain uses TRBV5-1 and TRBJ1-2; the match to TRBD1 covers 8 bases. V lost 4 bases to trimming and J lost 6 bases; unmatched junction nucleotides: 8. CDR3 length: 14 amino acids. CDR1 and CDR2 (germline): SGHRS, YFSETQ. The CDR3 coding sequence is TGCGCCAGCAGCACCGGGACAGGTTTAGATGGCTACACCTTC. Its protein is CASSTGTGLDGYTF.